This record concerns one TCR beta chain sequence. Germline CDR1 and CDR2: DFQATT and SNEGSKA (reference sequence). This CDR3 spans 16 amino acids. J lost 7 bases, V lost 1 base, and 7 bases had no gene match. The sample is drawn from a study of CD8+CD57+ T cells in acquired aplastic anemia. Genomic DNA constituted the template upon which TCR beta VDJ and CDR3 profiling was performed. TCRdb recomputed calls from the reads with MiXCR, one row per CDR3 protein. The repertoire holds under 200,000 distinct CDR3 sequences, with around 48% as singletons. Patients included in sequencing had previously demonstrated CD8+CD57+ cell expansion by flow cytometry.

The sequencing input was sorted CD4+, CD8+, or CD8+CD57+ T cells (not recorded which) from PBMCs. The rearrangement links TRBV20-1 to TRBJ2-1; 13 bases align to TRBD2. The sequence was collected from a human donor with aplastic anemia. CDR3 DNA sequence: TGCAGTGCTAGAGCGAGGGGGACTAGCGGGATAAATGAGCAGTTCTTC. It is translated as CSARARGTSGINEQFF.